The clone carrying this TCR beta chain was seen only a few times. The antigen remains unidentified. Per germline, CDR1 SGDLS and CDR2 YYNGEE. V was clipped by 3 bases and J by 4 bases, with 16 bases between them. CDR3 size: 15 residues. When ophthalmopathy did not progress within 18 months, Graves' hyperthyroidism was considered stable. The PBMCs studied were ones that came from about 9.9 ml fresh peripheral blood. The data are from a study of T cells in Graves' hyperthyroidism and ophthalmopathy. Study-wide background: The blood sample was taken at first diagnosis, before treatment began.

Using RNA transcripts as the source, TCR beta CDR3 regions were amplified. The HTBI primer set drove a first-round RT-PCR of the TCR CDR3. TCRdb re-analysed the multiplex PCR reads in MiXCR, keeping a single row per CDR3 protein. The data contain about 840,000 distinct CDR3 sequences, 38% of them singletons. Overall study results and limits: Blood held most thyroid clonotypes expanded above 0.001 frequency.

This TCR came from a man aged 18 to 35 with Graves' hyperthyroidism. Sequenced: blood. The J gene is TRBJ1-1, the V gene TRBV9; D is possibly TRBD1 (5 bases). The CDR3 reads CASSGGDSSATEAFF. The CDR3 DNA sequence: TGTGCCAGCAGCGGCGGCGACAGTAGTGCCACTGAAGCTTTCTTT. Full variable domain (rest looked up from reference TRBV9 and TRBJ1-1): DSGVTQTPKHLITATGQRVTLRCSPRSGDLSVYWYQQSLDQGLQFLIQYYNGEERAKGNILERFSAQQFPDLHSELNLSSLELGDSALYFCASSGGDSSATEAFFGQGTRLTVV.